This T cell receptor beta chain was identified in a study of blood T cell repertoires in COVID-19. Turning to the study itself: The United States, Italy and Spain supplied acute and convalescent COVID-19 samples.

CDR3 length: 14 amino acids. Germline V lookup: CDR1 WNHNN, CDR2 SYGVQD (reference sequence). Trimming shortened V by 4 bases and J by 8 bases, and 14 bases separated the two germline ends. Original handling: It was from reference gene primer amplification that nucleated cell counts were estimated. Using immunoSEQ multiplex PCR, the repertoire was profiled, and TCRdb retains in-frame clones only, with some absent. The V and J calls and clone size were taken over from that table, and D and trimming were inferred from the DNA. The data hold fewer than 200,000 clones, with approximately 87% observed a single time. This clone was seen a few times. Individuals drawn from 24 US areas were roughly 18 to 89 years old. Two negative PCRs, clearance, or symptom resolution were required of recovered Cohort 3 donors.

This chain links TRBV10-1 with TRBJ1-4, with no clear D. Source material: PBMCs or T cells enriched from blood (not recorded which). The receptor was derived from a woman between 50 and 59 years old who had recovered from COVID-19. This CDR3 is CASSGSRDKEKLFF. The CDR3 nucleotides read TGCGCCAGCAGTGGATCTAGAGATAAAGAAAAACTGTTTTTT.